This T cell receptor (beta chain) was found in a study of T cells in tuberculosis. Noted time point: new active TB diagnosis, blood taken before or within 7 days of starting treatment. Patients were newly diagnosed, HIV-seronegative, and aged 18 or older. CDR3 length: 13 amino acids. Trimming removed 1 base from V and 8 bases from J, with 11 bases in between. Germline V gene sequence: CDR1 GTSNPN, CDR2 SVGIG (reference sequence). Sequencing was performed with immunoSEQ multiplex PCR; in TCRdb, only in-frame clones are kept and a portion is missing. The sample lists tens of thousands of clones; about 92% were seen once.

This sample comprised PBMCs, obtained at tuberculosis diagnosis. This receptor was taken from an adult with tuberculosis. J is TRBJ1-4 and V is TRBV30; the D gene is possibly TRBD1 (5 bases). The CDR3 nucleotides are TGTGCCTGGAGTGACACAGGACACGAAAAACTGTTTTTT. Translating gives CAWSDTGHEKLFF.